Each of the 24 T cell receptor beta chains below was sequenced from the same sample in a study of Graves' ophthalmopathy and Graves' hyperthyroidism. RNA transcripts served as template for amplifying TCR beta CDR3 sequences. HTBI primers were used in a first-round RT-PCR, which preceded a second-round multiplex PCR. TCRdb ran MiXCR on the multiplex PCR reads and lists one entry per CDR3 protein. Of some 400,000 distinct CDR3 sequences in the sample, 15% to 20% were seen once. The sequencing sample was made of peripheral blood. These receptors were obtained from a woman between 18 and 29 years old with Graves' ophthalmopathy.

This clonotype has at least ten counts. V usage is TRBV6-1 and J usage is TRBJ1-1; 8 nucleotides line up with TRBD1. The CDR3 is made up of 15 amino acids. Germline CDR1 MNHNS, CDR2 SASEGT. V was pared by 6 bases and J by 1 base, with 7 bases of the junction left unmatched. CDR3 region: CASRASGGRNTEAFF. As DNA, the CDR3 is TGTGCCAGCAGAGCCTCAGGGGGCAGGAACACTGAAGCTTTCTTT.

This clonotype has at least ten counts. V usage is TRBV20-1 and J usage is TRBJ2-4; D is ambiguous. Trimming cost V 3 bases and J 6 bases, with 12 bases left between them. The length of the CDR3 is 13 residues. Germline-derived CDR1 and CDR2 are DFQATT and SNEGSKA (reference sequence). CDR3 nucleotides: TGCAGTGCTAGCTCGGGTTCGGGAAACATTCAGTACTTC. It translates to CSASSGSGNIQYF.

The gene calls are TRBV7-2 and TRBJ1-2; D gene ambiguous. The CDR3 sequence is 13 residues long. V lost 7 bases and J lost 4, with 13 bases in between. CDR1 is SGHTA and CDR2 is FQGNSA in the germline V gene. The CDR3 loop is CASKHSGFYGYTF. The CDR3 DNA sequence: TGTGCCAGCAAACATAGTGGGTTCTATGGCTACACCTTC.

This clonotype appeared many times. The J gene is TRBJ2-2, the V gene TRBV6-2 or TRBV6-3; tentatively, D is TRBD1 (5 bases). Germline V lookup: CDR1 MNHEY, CDR2 SVGEGT. The CDR3 runs 15 residues. The V and J ends lost 5 bases and 1 base respectively, with 11 bases between them. CDR3 loop: CASSPYRLNTGELFF. CDR3 DNA: TGTGCCAGCAGTCCATACAGGCTGAACACCGGGGAGCTGTTTTTT.

There are many counts of this clonotype. This chain uses TRBV6-2 or TRBV6-3 with TRBJ1-1; a possible D gene is TRBD1 (5 bases). The germline V and J ends were trimmed by 2 bases and 5 bases, with 12 bases remaining between them. The CDR3 totals 14 residues. Germline CDR1 reads MNHEY; CDR2 reads SVGEGT. The CDR3 nucleotides read TGTGCCAGCAGTTACAATCCGGGGGTAACTGAAGCTTTCTTT. This encodes CASSYNPGVTEAFF.

This clonotype was counted ten times or more. This chain links TRBV3-1 with TRBJ1-1; a possible D gene is TRBD1 (6 bases). V lost 4 bases and J lost 6, with 18 bases in between. The CDR3 sequence is 15 residues long. Germline CDR1 reads LGHDT; CDR2 reads YNNKEL (reference sequence). The CDR3 here is CASSPQGGRAAEAFF. The CDR3 nucleotides are TGTGCCAGCAGCCCCCAAGGGGGACGGGCTGCTGAAGCTTTCTTT.

This clonotype was seen many times. The J gene is TRBJ2-7, the V gene TRBV28; possible D gene TRBD1, 6 bases. CDR1 is MDHEN, CDR2 SYDVKM, per germline. The CDR3 runs 15 residues. V gave up 3 bases and J gave up 0 bases, with 12 bases separating them. The DNA for the CDR3 is TGTGCCAGCAGTTTTCCCCGGACAGTCTCCTACGAGCAGTACTTC. Translation: CASSFPRTVSYEQYF.

The CDR3 coding sequence is TGCGCCAGCAGCCCGAGTCCGGCATTAGCCAAAAACATTCAGTACTTC. This sequence encodes CASSPSPALAKNIQYF. The rearrangement links TRBV4-3 to TRBJ2-4; no reliable D call. The V end lost 4 bases, the J end lost 0 bases, and 13 bases lay between the germline ends. Germline CDR1 LGHNA, CDR2 YSLEER. The length of the CDR3 is 16 residues.

This clonotype was seen many times. The chain couples TRBV25-1 to TRBJ1-2, with D maybe TRBD1 (5 bases). There are 15 residues in the CDR3. Trimming left V 2 bases short and J 3 bases short, with 13 bases between. Germline V lookup: CDR1 MGHDK, CDR2 SYGVNS. The CDR3 loop is CASSEGGALDYGYTF. In DNA form, the CDR3 reads TGTGCCAGCAGTGAAGGAGGGGCTTTAGACTATGGCTACACCTTC.

This clonotype was seen a few times. V is TRBV10-2 and J is TRBJ1-1; D gene ambiguous. The length of the CDR3 is 14 residues. Germline loops: CDR1 WSHSY, CDR2 SAAADI. The V and J ends lost 4 bases and 5 bases respectively, with 14 bases between them. The CDR3 loop reads CASSGITRGTEAFF. The CDR3, as DNA: TGCGCCAGCAGTGGAATCACACGGGGTACTGAAGCTTTCTTT.

This clonotype has at least ten counts. The V call is TRBV27, the J call TRBJ1-2; D possibly corresponds to TRBD1 (5 bases). The CDR3 runs to 14 residues. CDR1 and CDR2 (germline): MNHEY, SMNVEV (reference sequence). V dropped 5 bases and J dropped 0 bases, with 10 bases sitting between them. CDR3 sequence: CASSKMDTNYGYTF. The CDR3 region has the DNA TGTGCCAGCAGTAAAATGGACACTAACTATGGCTACACCTTC.

This clonotype appeared a few times. The chain carries TRBV30 and TRBJ2-7; TRBD2 matches 11 bases. With V trimmed by 3 bases and J by 7 bases, 2 bases remained unmatched. CDR1 is GTSNPN and CDR2 is SVGIG in the germline V gene (reference sequence). This CDR3 is built from 12 residues. CDR3 region: CAWSPSGGEQYF. In DNA form, the CDR3 reads TGTGCCTGGAGCCCTAGCGGGGGGGAGCAGTACTTC.

The V call is TRBV15, the J call TRBJ1-2; possibly TRBD1 for D (5 bases). There are 17 residues in the CDR3. V dropped 0 bases and J dropped 2 bases, with 16 bases sitting between them. Germline CDR1 and CDR2: LNHNV and YYDKDF (reference sequence). Here the CDR3 reads CATSRDPRGRENYGYTF. In nucleotides, the CDR3 is TGTGCCACCAGCAGAGATCCCCGGGGCAGGGAGAACTATGGCTACACCTTC.

V and J are TRBV12-3 or TRBV12-4 and TRBJ2-5; no firm D call. This CDR3 comprises 14 residues. V lost 2 bases to trimming and J lost 2 bases, with 9 bases between them. CDR3 sequence reads: CASSLQNQQETQYF. Here the CDR3 DNA reads TGTGCCAGCAGTTTACAGAACCAGCAAGAGACCCAGTACTTC.

This clonotype was recorded many times. The V gene is TRBV20-1, the J gene TRBJ1-5, with 7 positions matching TRBD1. CDR3 size: 15 residues. Germline lookup yields CDR1 DFQATT and CDR2 SNEGSKA (reference sequence). V shed 3 bases and J 2 bases; nucleotides not matched to a gene: 7. CDR3 in amino acids: CSASTGVGGNQPQHF. CDR3 in DNA: TGCAGTGCTAGTACAGGGGTAGGCGGCAATCAGCCCCAGCATTTT.

This clonotype was counted ten times or more. The chain employs TRBV20-1 and TRBJ2-7; D may correspond to TRBD1 or TRBD2 (5 bases each). There are 13 residues in the CDR3. V was pared by 5 bases and J by 0 bases, with 11 bases between. From germline, CDR1 is DFQATT and CDR2 SNEGSKA (reference sequence). CDR3 loop: CSAGGWDSYEQYF. The CDR3 nucleotides are TGCAGTGCTGGGGGATGGGACTCCTACGAGCAGTACTTC.

This clonotype has only one observation. The chain carries TRBV12-3 or TRBV12-4 and TRBJ1-1, with TRBD1 identical over 9 bases. The length of the CDR3 is 15 residues. Unmatched junction bases numbered 13, after V lost 3 bases and J lost 11 bases. The DNA of the CDR3 is TGTGCCAGCAGTTTGAAGGGACAGGGCAAAAGACGGGCTTTCTTT. This sequence encodes CASSLKGQGKRRAFF.

This clonotype was detected ten times or more. The chain uses TRBV6-2 or TRBV6-3 and TRBJ2-7; no firm D call. The V gene lost 0 bases and the J gene lost 5 bases, with 11 bases spanning the gap. The CDR3 runs 14 residues. Germline CDR1 MNHEY, CDR2 SVGEGT. CDR3 sequence: CASSYSGHPDEQYF. The CDR3 DNA reads as TGTGCCAGCAGTTACTCTGGTCACCCTGACGAGCAGTACTTC.

This clonotype showed up many times. The J gene is TRBJ1-5, the V gene TRBV6-2 or TRBV6-3; D ambiguous. V lost 0 bases and J lost 0, with 15 bases in between. This CDR3 is 18 amino acids long. The germline V gene has CDR1 MNHEY and CDR2 SVGEGT. In DNA form, the CDR3 reads TGTGCCAGCAGTTACTCGACGGTGCGGGCTGATAGCAATCAGCCCCAGCATTTT. Protein sequence: CASSYSTVRADSNQPQHF.

This clonotype came up many times. The chain combines TRBV7-2 with TRBJ1-1, with D hard to call. Germline lookup yields CDR1 SGHTA and CDR2 FQGNSA. The V and J ends lost 2 bases and 3 bases respectively, with 7 bases between them. The CDR3 runs 13 residues. DNA for the CDR3: TGTGCCAGCAGCTTAATGCTAGACACTGAAGCTTTCTTT. Translated, it gives CASSLMLDTEAFF.

This clonotype was counted a few times. The chain links TRBV18 to TRBJ2-2; unclear D gene. Germline CDR1 is KGHSH and CDR2 is LQKENI. The CDR3 is 20 residues long. Deletions cut 2 bases from V and 5 bases from J, with 27 bases between. The CDR3 sequence: CASSPLKMYDAIWSTGELFF. As DNA, the CDR3 is TGTGCCAGCTCACCATTGAAGATGTACGATGCGATTTGGTCAACCGGGGAGCTGTTTTTT.

This clonotype was recorded at least ten times. The V call is TRBV29-1, the J call TRBJ2-2; maybe TRBD2 (6 bases). Per germline, CDR1 SQVTM and CDR2 ANQGSEA. This CDR3 spans 15 amino acids. The germline V and J ends were trimmed by 0 bases and 5 bases, with 13 bases remaining between them. In nucleotides, the CDR3 is TGCAGCGTTGAAGATGGGGGGTGGGGGACCGGGGAGCTGTTTTTT. It yields the protein CSVEDGGWGTGELFF.

Notes on this clonotype: The junction and the germline gene differ at one end; a read error may be behind it. The rearrangement joins TRBV28 to TRBJ2-7, with D hard to call. Germline CDR1 and CDR2: MDHEN and SYDVKM. The CDR3 contains 15 residues. This chain's CDR3 is CASSFRRPTPYEQYF. CDR3 in DNA: TGTGCCAGCAGTTTTAGACGGCCAACCCCCTACGAGCAATACTTC.

V is TRBV28 and J is TRBJ1-1; perhaps TRBD1 as D (5 bases). Germline assignment: CDR1 MDHEN and CDR2 SYDVKM. Trimming pared 1 base from V and 4 bases from J, leaving 16 bases between. The CDR3 is 16 residues long. The CDR3 bases are TGTGCCAGCAGTTTATCATGGCACAGGACGATCACTGAAGCTTTCTTT. Translated, it gives CASSLSWHRTITEAFF. The full variable domain, with the rest looked up from reference TRBV28 and TRBJ1-1, is DVKVTQSSRYLVKRTGEKVFLECVQDMDHENMFWYRQDPGLGLRLIYFSYDVKMKEKGDIPEGYSVSREKKERFSLILESASTNQTSMYLCASSLSWHRTITEAFFGQGTRLTVV.